A single sample gave rise to the 32 T cell receptor beta chains below, sequenced in a study of T cells in women clearing cervical HPV infection. Produced via immunoSEQ multiplex PCR; TCRdb's table is partial and in-frame only. The sample data list around 44,000 clones. The sample consisted of blood buffy coat. Receptors originate from a woman between 18 and 70 years old with a cervical HPV16 infection that either progressed to CIN3+ or cleared (not recorded which).

Remarks on this clone: The read is 3 residues too short to cover the CDR3 end, so that end is filled in from the germline J gene. V is TRBV10-3 and J is TRBJ2-1, with TRBD2 matching 9 bases. CDR3 length: 15 amino acids. Germline-derived CDR1 and CDR2 are ENHRY and SYGVKD. J was trimmed by 8 bases and V by 5 bases; bases with no gene match: 10. The sequenced CDR3 bases are TGTGCCATCAGTAATTTGGGGATAGCGGGAGATGAG. Amino acid sequence: CAISNLGIAGDE. The full CDR3 is CAISNLGIAGDEQFF.

With regard to this clone: From the germline J gene comes the end of the CDR3, since the read stops 3 residues before it. J is TRBJ1-4 and V is TRBV28, with 9 bases fitting TRBD1. Germline values: CDR1 MDHEN, CDR2 SYDVKM. This CDR3 spans 14 amino acids. V lost 3 bases to trimming and J lost 7 bases; unmatched junction nucleotides: 3. The CDR3 bases that were read are TGTGCCAGCAGTTTGGGGACAGGGCGTGAAAAA. Translating it yields CASSLGTGREK. The CDR3 reads in full as CASSLGTGREKLFF. Using reference TRBV28 and TRBJ1-4 for the parts outside the CDR3, the full variable domain is DVKVTQSSRYLVKRTGEKVFLECVQDMDHENMFWYRQDPGLGLRLIYFSYDVKMKEKGDIPEGYSVSREKKERFSLILESASTNQTSMYLCASSLGTGREKLFFGSGTQLSVL.

Notes on this clone: Coverage ceases 3 residues before the CDR3 finishes, and the germline J gene fills in the end. The chain joins TRBV7-9 to TRBJ2-3; the match to TRBD1 covers 8 bases. This CDR3 is built from 12 residues. Germline assignment: CDR1 SEHNR and CDR2 FQNEAQ (reference sequence). CDR3: CASSIGQGAQYF. CDR3 DNA, as far as it was read: TGTGCCAGCAGCATTGGACAGGGAGCG.

Concerning this clone: The CDR3 end is not reached by the read, which stops 3 residues before it; the germline J gene fills it in. The same CDR3 can be traced to other DNA sequences in this sample. The gene calls are TRBV5-1 and TRBJ2-5; D is ambiguous. This CDR3 region has 12 residues. Germline V gene data show CDR1 as SGHRS and CDR2 as YFSETQ. V was clipped by 4 bases and J by 2 bases, with 6 bases between them. CDR3 DNA, as far as it was read: TGCGCCAGCAGCCCCAGACAAGAGACC. This codes for CASSPRQET. In full, the CDR3 reads CASSPRQETQYF.

With regard to this clone: Read sequence stops 3 residues before the CDR3 end, and the germline J gene provides the missing end. This chain connects TRBV7-2 to TRBJ2-2, with TRBD1 matching over 7 bases. J gave up 8 bases and V 5 bases, and 11 bases lay outside the gene matches. Germline CDR1 is SGHTA and CDR2 is FQGNSA. CDR3 length equals 15 residues. The part of the CDR3 DNA that was read is TGTGCCAGCAGCCCAGAGACAGGGCGGTTAGGGGAG. This encodes CASSPETGRLGE. The whole CDR3 is CASSPETGRLGELFF.

Partial CDR3 DNA: TGTGCCAGCAGCTTAGGACAGGGTTTGGATGGC. Its translation: CASSLGQGLDG. The entire CDR3 reads CASSLGQGLDGYTF. The chain has TRBV5-6 and TRBJ1-2; 8 nucleotides agree with TRBD1. The read ends 3 residues early relative to the CDR3; the germline J gene fills the gap. The CDR3 is 14 residues long. CDR1 is SGHDT and CDR2 is YYEEEE in the germline V gene. Germline trimming cut 2 bases from V and 6 bases from J; bases unmatched to any gene: 6.

Note on this clone: The read ends 3 residues before the CDR3 terminus; that terminus is restored from the germline J gene. The chain has TRBV16 and TRBJ1-1; maybe TRBD1 (6 bases). V lost 0 bases, J lost 0 bases, and 8 bases lay in between. This CDR3 contains 15 residues. Germline V CDR1 and CDR2: KGHSY, FQNENV. This chain's CDR3 is CASSQSNRVNTEAFF. Partial CDR3 DNA: TGTGCCAGCAGCCAATCGAACAGGGTGAACACTGAA.

On this clone: The CDR3 is cut off 3 residues early in the read; its end comes from the germline J gene. The chain joins TRBV2 to TRBJ2-4, with 7 positions matching TRBD1. J was trimmed by 6 bases and V by 7 bases; bases with no gene match: 12. This CDR3 spans 15 amino acids. Per the germline V gene, CDR1 is SNHLY and CDR2 is FYNNEI. The sequenced part of the CDR3 DNA is TGTGCCAGCAAGGGAAACAGGGGTGGTCCAAACATT. Residues: CASKGNRGGPNI. The whole CDR3 reads CASKGNRGGPNIQYF.

Comments on this clone: With the read ending 3 residues before the CDR3 end, the germline J gene is used to fill in that end. The rearrangement uses TRBV5-1 and TRBJ2-5; TRBD2 agrees at 10 bases. Germline-derived CDR1 and CDR2 are SGHRS and YFSETQ. V shed 7 bases and J 1 base; nucleotides not matched to a gene: 10. The CDR3 runs 16 residues. This chain's CDR3 is CASRAGTSEVQETQYF. The part of the CDR3 DNA that was read is TGCGCCAGCCGGGCCGGGACTAGCGAGGTCCAAGAGACC.

Comment on this clone: The read gets to within 3 residues of the CDR3 end, and the germline J gene fills in the rest. The chain is built from TRBV7-2 and TRBJ2-3; D is ambiguous. V lost 7 bases and J 0 bases, leaving 11 bases between the germline ends. Germline CDR1 and CDR2: SGHTA and FQGNSA. The CDR3 has 14 residues. The covered CDR3 bases are TGTGCCAGCACCATCAGTTTTAGCACAGATACG. Translated: CASTISFSTDT. The entire CDR3 protein reads CASTISFSTDTQYF.

Details on this clone: The sequence runs out 3 residues before the end of the CDR3; the remainder is reconstructed from the germline J gene. The chain carries TRBV7-1 and TRBJ2-2; TRBD1 is a possible D gene (7 bases). TRBV7-1 is assigned to the ORF class and has an uncertain function. Trimming removed 7 bases from V and 2 bases from J, with 35 bases in between. The CDR3 is 22 amino acids. CDR3 protein: CASTSQKLRQGGPPLNTGELFF. The covered CDR3 bases are TGTGCCAGCACCTCTCAGAAACTTAGGCAGGGGGGCCCTCCCTTAAACACCGGGGAG.

For this clone: The read terminates 3 residues ahead of where the CDR3 ends, so the germline J gene completes it. V gene TRBV4-1 combines with J gene TRBJ2-3, with TRBD2 matching over 7 bases. CDR3 length: 18 amino acids. After removal of 4 bases from V and 0 bases from J, the junction contained 13 bases not matched to a gene. The germline V gene encodes CDR1 MGHRA and CDR2 YSYEKL. Partial CDR3 DNA: TGCGCCAGCAGCCTCGGGGGGACGGGGACCTTCAGCACAGATACG. Amino acids: CASSLGGTGTFSTDT. The entire CDR3 sequence reads CASSLGGTGTFSTDTQYF.

A word on this clone: The read terminates 3 residues ahead of where the CDR3 ends, so the germline J gene completes it. The chain is built from TRBV5-1 and TRBJ1-3; the D is unclear. The CDR3 length is 14 residues. Germline CDR1 is SGHRS and CDR2 is YFSETQ. V shed 7 bases and J shed 2 bases, with 13 bases lying between them. The CDR3 bases that were read are TGCGCCAGCCGGCGGCAATCAACTGGAAACACC. Protein: CASRRQSTGNT. Given in full, the CDR3 is CASRRQSTGNTIYF.

Points on this clone: The read halts 3 residues ahead of the CDR3 end, with the missing end drawn from the germline J gene. The chain combines TRBV6-4 with TRBJ2-1; 12 bases map to TRBD2. V gave up 4 bases and J gave up 4 bases; unmatched junction bases: 5. The CDR3 totals 16 residues. Germline V lookup: CDR1 MRHNA, CDR2 SNTAGT. The CDR3 spells CASSARLAGDYNEQFF. CDR3 DNA, as far as it was read: TGTGCCAGCAGTGCCCGACTAGCGGGGGATTACAATGAG.

Of note for this clone: The CDR3 end is not reached by the read, which stops 3 residues before it; the germline J gene fills it in. The chain combines TRBV20-1 with TRBJ2-4, with 11 bases aligning to TRBD2. Trimming removed 3 bases from V and 0 bases from J; junction bases left unmatched: 4. The CDR3 totals 16 residues. Per the germline V gene, CDR1 is DFQATT and CDR2 is SNEGSKA (reference sequence). The CDR3 sequence is CSASGTSGIAKNIQYF. CDR3 bases read: TGCAGTGCTAGCGGGACTAGCGGAATAGCCAAAAACATT.

Comments on this clone: The read ends 3 residues early relative to the CDR3; the germline J gene fills the gap. The chain couples TRBV19 to TRBJ1-1; 7 nucleotides match TRBD1. V dropped 3 bases and J dropped 1; count of bases not matched to a gene: 14. The CDR3 has 18 amino acids. Germline V CDR1 and CDR2: LNHDA, SQIVND (reference sequence). The CDR3 DNA, read in part, is TGTGCCAGTAGTATTCAACCACCGGGACAGAGAAAGAACACTGAA. Protein product: CASSIQPPGQRKNTE. The CDR3 in full is CASSIQPPGQRKNTEAFF.

For this clone: Read sequence stops 3 residues before the CDR3 end, and the germline J gene provides the missing end. The chain has TRBV19 and TRBJ1-6; a possible D gene is TRBD1 (6 bases). CDR1 is LNHDA and CDR2 is SQIVND in the germline V gene (reference sequence). With 8 bases removed from V and 0 bases from J, the gap between germline ends came to 14 bases. The CDR3 is 16 residues long. CDR3 residues: CASRDTLSSYNSPLHF. CDR3 bases read: TGTGCCAGTCGGGACACCTTGAGCTCCTATAATTCACCC. Full variable domain (remainder filled in from reference TRBV19 and TRBJ1-6): DGGITQSPKYLFRKEGQNVTLSCEQNLNHDAMYWYRQDPGQGLRLIYYSQIVNDFQKGDIAEGYSVSREKKESFPLTVTSAQKNPTAFYLCASRDTLSSYNSPLHFGNGTRLTVT.

Comments on this clone: The CDR3 end falls 3 residues outside the read, so it is completed with the germline J gene. The rearrangement uses TRBV2 and TRBJ1-1, with D possibly matching TRBD1 (5 bases). The germline CDR1 and CDR2 sequences are SNHLY and FYNNEI. The CDR3 has 13 residues. The sequenced CDR3 bases are TGTGCCAGCAGTGAAGAGGTCAGGGTGGAA. Translation: CASSEEVRVE. The entire CDR3 is CASSEEVRVEAFF.

Note on this clone: Read sequence stops 3 residues before the CDR3 end, and the germline J gene provides the missing end. V and J are TRBV29-1 and TRBJ1-1; 8 positions match TRBD1. The CDR3 has 13 residues. From germline, CDR1 is SQVTM and CDR2 ANQGSEA. V dropped 8 bases and J dropped 0; count of bases not matched to a gene: 5. The CDR3 DNA, read in part, is TGCAGCTATAGGACAGGGCTGAACACTGAA. It specifies CSYRTGLNTE. The full CDR3 protein is CSYRTGLNTEAFF.

As for this clone: The CDR3 extends 3 residues past the end of the read, so its final part is completed from the germline J gene. The chain combines TRBV20-1 with TRBJ2-3, with 7 bases aligning to TRBD2. CDR1 is DFQATT and CDR2 is SNEGSKA in the germline V gene (reference sequence). V lost 7 bases, J lost 4 bases, and 11 bases stayed unmatched. The CDR3 consists of 14 residues. The sequenced part of the CDR3 DNA is TGCAGTGTGTCCGGAGGGGCGGGGGCAGATACG. Amino acid sequence: CSVSGGAGADT. The entire CDR3 reads CSVSGGAGADTQYF.

In regard to this clone: The read is 3 residues too short to cover the CDR3 end, so that end is filled in from the germline J gene. This chain uses TRBV19 with TRBJ2-5; D possibly corresponds to TRBD2 (7 bases). V was clipped by 7 bases and J by 5 bases, with 17 bases between them. Germline assignment: CDR1 LNHDA and CDR2 SQIVND (reference sequence). CDR3 length equals 14 residues. The CDR3 DNA, read in part, is TGTGCCAGTAAGGGGGGGGCGAGCGGGGAGACC. Translated, it gives CASKGGASGET. The entire CDR3 reads CASKGGASGETQYF. The full variable domain, rest sourced from reference TRBV19 and TRBJ2-5, is DGGITQSPKYLFRKEGQNVTLSCEQNLNHDAMYWYRQDPGQGLRLIYYSQIVNDFQKGDIAEGYSVSREKKESFPLTVTSAQKNPTAFYLCASKGGASGETQYFGPGTRLLVL.

Remarks on this clone: Read data end 3 residues before the CDR3 end; the end is taken from the germline J gene. This chain uses TRBV30 with TRBJ2-5; D ambiguous. V lost 0 bases, J lost 4 bases, and 6 bases lay in between. Germline V gene sequence: CDR1 GTSNPN, CDR2 SVGIG (reference sequence). The CDR3 totals 12 residues. The covered CDR3 bases are TGTGCCTGGAGTGTAGGTGGAGAGACC. As protein: CAWSVGGET. The full CDR3 reads CAWSVGGETQYF.

Regarding this clone: The sequenced fragment ends 3 residues before the CDR3 boundary, so the rest is inferred from the germline J gene. The V and J genes are TRBV5-4 and TRBJ1-1; D perhaps matches TRBD1 (6 bases). Looked up from germline, CDR1 is SGHNT and CDR2 is YYREEE (reference sequence). The length of the CDR3 is 12 residues. CDR3 protein: CAIASGGRGAFF. CDR3 DNA (partial): TGTGCCATCGCCTCCGGGGGGCGAGGG.

On this clone itself: The read is 3 residues too short to cover the CDR3 end, so that end is filled in from the germline J gene. V gene TRBV4-2 combines with J gene TRBJ2-7; 7 nucleotides align to TRBD1. CDR1 is LGHNA, CDR2 YNFKEQ, per germline. V was clipped by 0 bases and J by 0 bases; unmatched bases: 2. CDR3 length: 15 amino acids. CDR3 in amino acids: CASSQDRGSSYEQYF. The CDR3 DNA, read in part, is TGTGCCAGCAGCCAAGACAGGGGGAGCTCCTACGAG.

About this clone itself: From the germline J gene comes the end of the CDR3, since the read stops 3 residues before it. V gene TRBV13 combines with J gene TRBJ2-3; the match to TRBD2 covers 7 bases. From germline, CDR1 is PRHDT and CDR2 FYEKMQ (reference sequence). This CDR3 is built from 16 residues. Losses at the gene ends were 4 bases for V and 2 bases for J; bases not matched to a gene: 9. The CDR3 protein is CASSSPTSTPTDTQYF. The sequenced part of the CDR3 DNA is TGTGCCAGCAGCTCTCCGACTAGCACTCCCACAGATACG.

Notes on this clone: The read ends 3 residues shy of where the CDR3 ends; the end is completed using the germline J gene. This chain uses TRBV20-1 with TRBJ2-7; 10 nucleotides line up with TRBD2. The CDR3 has 15 residues. Trimming cost V 0 bases and J 3 bases; bases outside gene matches: 5. Germline assignment: CDR1 DFQATT and CDR2 SNEGSKA (reference sequence). This CDR3 is CSARDLLAGVYEQYF. Partial CDR3 DNA: TGCAGTGCTAGAGATTTGCTAGCGGGGGTCTACGAG.

In regard to this clone: Read data end 3 residues before the CDR3 end; the end is taken from the germline J gene. The J gene is TRBJ1-5, the V gene TRBV28, with 7 positions matching TRBD1. J gave up 1 base and V 4 bases, and 4 bases lay outside the gene matches. The CDR3 covers 15 residues. Germline-derived CDR1 and CDR2 are MDHEN and SYDVKM. The covered CDR3 bases are TGTGCCAGCAGTTCAGGGGGGAGGAGCAATCAGCCC. Translating it yields CASSSGGRSNQP. Given in full, the CDR3 is CASSSGGRSNQPQHF.

Details on this clone: The read ends 3 residues early relative to the CDR3; the germline J gene fills the gap. The chain is built from TRBV7-3 and TRBJ2-5; 10 nucleotides match TRBD2. Looked up from germline, CDR1 is SGHTA and CDR2 is FQGTGA. V lost 5 bases to trimming and J lost 5 bases; unmatched junction nucleotides: 8. The CDR3 extends over 15 amino acids. CDR3 in amino acids: CASSPRASGGETQYF. The covered CDR3 bases are TGTGCCAGCAGCCCCCGGGCTAGCGGGGGTGAGACC.

Remarks on this clone: The CDR3 goes on 3 residues after the read ends, and that part is filled in from the germline J gene. This rearrangement joins TRBV5-1 to TRBJ1-2; no clear D gene. V gave up 2 bases and J gave up 2 bases, with 7 bases separating them. Germline-derived CDR1 and CDR2 are SGHRS and YFSETQ. There are 13 residues in the CDR3. CDR3 sequence: CASSLSGNYGYTF. The covered CDR3 bases are TGCGCCAGCAGCTTAAGCGGGAACTATGGC.

In the case of this clone: The observed sequence ends 3 residues before the CDR3 terminus, with the missing tail filled in from the germline J gene. The chain recombines TRBV7-8 with TRBJ1-2; D gene unclear. This CDR3 has 14 amino acids. V gave up 1 base and J gave up 5 bases, with 11 bases separating them. The germline gives CDR1 SGHVS, CDR2 FQNEAQ. The sequenced part of the CDR3 DNA is TGTGCCAGCAGCTTAGGGGCAGGAAGTTATGGC. Its translation: CASSLGAGSYG. The entire CDR3 sequence reads CASSLGAGSYGYTF.

The part of the CDR3 DNA that was read is TGTGCCATCAGTGCCATACAGGGGGCTGCTGGAAACACC. Its translation is CAISAIQGAAGNT. Given in full, the CDR3 is CAISAIQGAAGNTIYF. The chain employs TRBV10-3 and TRBJ1-3; 9 bases line up with TRBD1. Read sequence stops 3 residues before the CDR3 end, and the germline J gene provides the missing end. The ends lost 4 bases at V and 2 bases at J; junction bases unmatched: 6. The germline gives CDR1 ENHRY, CDR2 SYGVKD. The CDR3 contains 16 residues.

For this clone: The read ends 3 residues before the CDR3 terminus; that terminus is restored from the germline J gene. The V gene is TRBV30, the J gene TRBJ2-1; D possibly uses TRBD1 or TRBD2 (5 bases each). This CDR3 is built from 17 residues. Germline V CDR1 and CDR2: GTSNPN, SVGIG (reference sequence). V was trimmed by 0 bases and J by 3 bases, leaving 18 bases between them. Partial CDR3 DNA: TGTGCCTGGAGTGTAGGGGTCGGGCCAGGGAGCTACAATGAG. As protein: CAWSVGVGPGSYNE. The full CDR3 is CAWSVGVGPGSYNEQFF.